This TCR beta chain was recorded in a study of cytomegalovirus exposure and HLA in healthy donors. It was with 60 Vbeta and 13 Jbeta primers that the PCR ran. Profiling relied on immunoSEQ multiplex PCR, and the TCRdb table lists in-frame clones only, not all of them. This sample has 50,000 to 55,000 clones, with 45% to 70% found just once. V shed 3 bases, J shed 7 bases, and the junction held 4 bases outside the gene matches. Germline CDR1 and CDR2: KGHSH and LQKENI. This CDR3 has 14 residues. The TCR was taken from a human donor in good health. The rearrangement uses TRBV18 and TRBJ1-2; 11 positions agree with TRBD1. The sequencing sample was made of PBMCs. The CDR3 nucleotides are TGTGCCAGCTCACCTTCCGGGACAGGGGGTGGCTACACCTTC. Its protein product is CASSPSGTGGGYTF.